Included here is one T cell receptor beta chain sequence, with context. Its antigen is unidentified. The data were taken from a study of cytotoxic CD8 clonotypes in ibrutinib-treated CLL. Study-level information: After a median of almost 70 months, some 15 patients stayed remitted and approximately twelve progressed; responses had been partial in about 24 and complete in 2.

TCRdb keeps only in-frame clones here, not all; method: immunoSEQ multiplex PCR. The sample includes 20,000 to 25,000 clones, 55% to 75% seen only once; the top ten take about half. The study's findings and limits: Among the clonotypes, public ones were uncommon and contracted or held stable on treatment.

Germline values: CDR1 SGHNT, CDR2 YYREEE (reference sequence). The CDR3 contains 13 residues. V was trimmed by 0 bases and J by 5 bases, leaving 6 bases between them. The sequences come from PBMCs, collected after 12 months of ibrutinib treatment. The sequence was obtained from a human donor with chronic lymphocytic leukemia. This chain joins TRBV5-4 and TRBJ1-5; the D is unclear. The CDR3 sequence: CASSLDADQPQHF. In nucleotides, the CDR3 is TGTGCCAGCAGCTTGGACGCCGATCAGCCCCAGCATTTT.